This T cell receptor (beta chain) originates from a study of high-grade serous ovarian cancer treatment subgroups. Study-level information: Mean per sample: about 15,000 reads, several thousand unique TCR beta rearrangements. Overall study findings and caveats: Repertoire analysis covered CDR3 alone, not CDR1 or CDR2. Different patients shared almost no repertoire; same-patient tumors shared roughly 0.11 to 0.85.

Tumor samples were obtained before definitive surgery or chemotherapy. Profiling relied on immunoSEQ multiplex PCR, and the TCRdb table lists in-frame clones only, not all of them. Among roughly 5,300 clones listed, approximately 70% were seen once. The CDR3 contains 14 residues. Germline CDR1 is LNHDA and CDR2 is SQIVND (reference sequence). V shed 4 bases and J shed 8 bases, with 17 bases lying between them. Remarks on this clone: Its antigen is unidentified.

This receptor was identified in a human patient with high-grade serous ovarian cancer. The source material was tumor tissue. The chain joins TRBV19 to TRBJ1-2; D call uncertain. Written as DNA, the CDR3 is TGTGCCAGTAGTAGCCTCGGGTCCGTCGGCGGCTACACCTTC. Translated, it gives CASSSLGSVGGYTF.